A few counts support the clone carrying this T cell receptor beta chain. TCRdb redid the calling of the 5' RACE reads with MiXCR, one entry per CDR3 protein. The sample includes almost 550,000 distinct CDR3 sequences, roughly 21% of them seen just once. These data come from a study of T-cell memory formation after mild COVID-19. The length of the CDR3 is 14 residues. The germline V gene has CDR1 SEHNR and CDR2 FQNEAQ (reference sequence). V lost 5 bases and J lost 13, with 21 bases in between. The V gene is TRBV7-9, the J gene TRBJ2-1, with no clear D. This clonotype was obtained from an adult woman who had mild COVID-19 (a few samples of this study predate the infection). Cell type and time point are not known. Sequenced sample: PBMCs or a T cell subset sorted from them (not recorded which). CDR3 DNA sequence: TGTGCCAGCAGCCGGGTCGGTGCGGTAGCTCCTCAGTTCTTC. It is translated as CASSRVGAVAPQFF.